The present TCR beta chain was sequenced within a study of cytomegalovirus exposure and HLA in healthy donors. The study's findings and limits: The study recorded 150 to 200 TCR beta chains that were cytomegalovirus-associated.

The PCR made use of 60 Vbeta and 13 Jbeta primers. TCRdb's copy holds only in-frame clones and misses some; the assay was immunoSEQ multiplex PCR. The repertoire holds around 94,000 clones, with roughly three quarters as singletons. Details on this clone: Its antigen remains unknown.

The CDR3 loop spans 16 amino acids. V lost 6 bases and J 0 bases, leaving 14 bases between the germline ends. Germline CDR1 is SGHTA and CDR2 is FQGTGA. Sequences were obtained from PBMCs. This clonotype was obtained from a male donor in good health and CMV-seropositive. This chain links TRBV7-3 with TRBJ2-2; D might be TRBD2 (5 bases). CDR3 in DNA: TGTGCCAGCAGGGTAGGAGGCGGACCGAACACCGGGGAGCTGTTTTTT. This gives the protein CASRVGGGPNTGELFF.